This T cell receptor beta chain appears in the sequencing data of a study of blood T cells in healthy people across ages. Per germline, CDR1 DFQATT and CDR2 SNEGSKA (reference sequence). V lost 0 bases, J lost 0 bases, and 11 bases lay in between. This CDR3 spans 16 amino acids. It was with a sample-barcoded 5' primer and a J-beta primer mix that a second PCR of about 6 to 12 cycles was run. Each CDR3 protein gets one entry after TCRdb re-called the 5' RACE reads with MiXCR. This repertoire shows 710,000 or so distinct CDR3 sequences, about 20% found once; its top ten account for about 22%. The chain employs TRBV20-1 and TRBJ1-4; possibly TRBD1 for D (6 bases). Sequencing used blood. The sequence derives from a man between 65 and 85 years old in good health. The DNA for the CDR3 is TGCAGTGCTAGAGATGGGGGACAAACAACTAATGAAAAACTGTTTTTT. Protein product: CSARDGGQTTNEKLFF.